The 16 T cell receptor beta chains given below trace back to one sample, sequenced in a study of blood T cells in healthy people across ages. Primers used in a second PCR of about 7 to 12 cycles were a sample-barcoded 5' primer and a J-beta primer mix. TCRdb ran MiXCR on the 5' RACE reads and lists one entry per CDR3 protein. In the table there are 700,000 or so distinct CDR3 sequences, 20% to 25% of which are singletons. Sequencing was done on a sample of blood. These receptors all stem from a man aged 65-85 years in good health.

J is TRBJ2-5 and V is TRBV25-1, with D unclear. Germline-derived CDR1 and CDR2 are MGHDK and SYGVNS. V lost 7 bases and J lost 4, with 19 bases in between. The CDR3 spans 15 residues. Written as DNA, the CDR3 is TGTGCCAGCAATCAAGCAAGAGCACCCCCAGAGACCCAGTACTTC. Translated, it gives CASNQARAPPETQYF. Looking up the rest from reference TRBV25-1 and TRBJ2-5 gives the full variable domain: EADIYQTPRYLVIGTGKKITLECSQTMGHDKMYWYQQDPGMELHLIHYSYGVNSTEKGDLSSESTVSRIRTEHFPLTLESARPSHTSQYLCASNQARAPPETQYFGPGTRLLVL.

This clonotype was detected a few times. The CDR3 DNA reads as TGTGCCAGCAGTGAGAGTCGTATTCAGTACTTC. The encoded protein is CASSESRIQYF. V is TRBV5-6 and J is TRBJ2-4; D gene ambiguous. The CDR3 has 11 residues. The germline gives CDR1 SGHDT, CDR2 YYEEEE. Trimming cost V 5 bases and J 10 bases, with 10 bases left between them.

This clonotype showed up just once. This rearrangement joins TRBV12-3 or TRBV12-4 to TRBJ1-6, with D possibly TRBD1 on 5 matching bases. The ends were cut back, 8 bases at V and 6 bases at J, with 14 bases in the middle. The CDR3 runs 14 residues. CDR3 in DNA: TGTGCCAGCTCCGTCGGGGGTGTTAATTCACCCCTCCACTTT. It codes for CASSVGGVNSPLHF.

This chain uses TRBV20-1 with TRBJ1-4; possibly TRBD1 for D (5 bases). The CDR3 covers 11 residues. V gave up 7 bases and J gave up 8 bases, with 11 bases separating them. Looked up from germline, CDR1 is DFQATT and CDR2 is SNEGSKA (reference sequence). The CDR3 DNA sequence: TGCAGTGGCGGCCAGGGCGAAAAACTGTTTTTT. It encodes CSGGQGEKLFF.

This clonotype was seen more than once but under ten times. The gene calls are TRBV20-1 and TRBJ2-3; 8 bases match TRBD2. Germline V gives CDR1 DFQATT, CDR2 SNEGSKA (reference sequence). The CDR3 totals 14 residues. The J segment lost 1 base and the V segment lost 2 bases, leaving 2 bases of the junction unmatched. CDR3: CSARSGLGTDTQYF. CDR3 DNA: TGCAGTGCTAGATCGGGACTAGGCACAGATACGCAGTATTTT.

The chain recombines TRBV28 with TRBJ2-5; 8 nucleotides line up with TRBD1. The CDR3 runs to 15 residues. Germline CDR1 and CDR2: MDHEN and SYDVKM. With 10 bases clipped from V and 1 base from J, the junction kept 11 bases outside the gene matches. CDR3 region: CAISKSTGAQETQYF. For the CDR3, the DNA is TGTGCCATTTCTAAGTCGACAGGGGCCCAAGAGACCCAGTACTTC.

V is TRBV6-5 and J is TRBJ2-1; 7 bases line up with TRBD2. CDR3 length equals 14 residues. Trimming removed 6 bases from V and 0 bases from J; junction bases left unmatched: 2. Germline lookup yields CDR1 MNHEY and CDR2 SVGAGI. As DNA, the CDR3 is TGTGCCAGCAGCGGGAGGTACTCCTACAATGAGCAGTTCTTC. Amino acids: CASSGRYSYNEQFF.

This clonotype has at least ten counts. The chain recombines TRBV9 with TRBJ1-3; 10 bases are shared with TRBD1. Germline trimming cut 3 bases from V and 3 bases from J; bases unmatched to any gene: 12. There are 18 residues in the CDR3. CDR1 is SGDLS, CDR2 YYNGEE, per germline. The CDR3 region has the DNA TGTGCCAGCAGCGGGACAATCACCGGGACAGGGGATGGAAACACCATATATTTT. This translates into CASSGTITGTGDGNTIYF.

In the case of this clonotype: The junction differs from germline at one of its ends, possibly a read error. V is TRBV12-3 or TRBV12-4 and J is TRBJ1-1; perhaps TRBD1 as D (6 bases). CDR3 size: 14 residues. CDR3 sequence reads: CASSTTGWRTEAFF. The CDR3, as DNA: TGTGCCAGCAGTACGACAGGATGGAGGACTGAAGCCTTCTTT.

The chain recombines TRBV6-5 with TRBJ1-6; D uncertain. With 3 bases removed from V and 7 bases from J, the gap between germline ends came to 4 bases. CDR1 and CDR2 (germline): MNHEY, SVGAGI. CDR3 length equals 12 residues. Here the CDR3 reads CASSYGNSPLHF. The CDR3 DNA reads TGTGCCAGCAGTTATGGAAATTCACCCCTCCACTTT.

The chain employs TRBV7-9 and TRBJ2-3; 10 positions agree with TRBD1. V was clipped by 5 bases and J by 5 bases; unmatched bases: 16. Germline V lookup: CDR1 SEHNR, CDR2 FQNEAQ (reference sequence). CDR3 length: 18 residues. The CDR3, as DNA: TGTGCCAGCAGCCCGAGGGGCCGGACAGGGGGTCCTGGAGATACGCAGTATTTT. It encodes CASSPRGRTGGPGDTQYF.

This clonotype was picked up many times. The J gene is TRBJ2-5, the V gene TRBV5-1; D not certain. Germline values: CDR1 SGHRS, CDR2 YFSETQ. The ends were cut back, 4 bases at V and 3 bases at J, with 16 bases in the middle. The CDR3 consists of 15 residues. The CDR3 region is CASSPERVRKETQYF. The CDR3 region has the DNA TGCGCCAGCAGCCCAGAGAGAGTTAGGAAAGAGACCCAGTACTTC.

Notes on this clonotype: The junction differs from germline at one of its ends, possibly a read error. The chain is built from TRBV3-1 and TRBJ1-2, with 9 bases aligning to TRBD1. Germline-derived CDR1 and CDR2 are LGHDT and YNNKEL (reference sequence). The CDR3 length is 13 residues. The CDR3 loop is CASSLQGARGYAF. CDR3 bases: TGTGCCAGCAGCCTACAGGGGGCTCGGGGCTACGCCTTC.

The sample holds a few counts of this clonotype. The gene calls are TRBV7-6 and TRBJ2-5; no clear D. Germline loops: CDR1 SGHVS, CDR2 FNYEAQ. V lost 1 base and J lost 6, with 3 bases in between. The CDR3 runs 11 residues. CDR3 DNA sequence: TGTGCCAGCAGCTTAGACCAGACCCAGTACTTC. Translating gives CASSLDQTQYF.

This clonotype was counted at least ten times. The V call is TRBV12-3 or TRBV12-4, the J call TRBJ2-1; D possibly corresponds to TRBD2 (6 bases). The CDR3 is made up of 13 amino acids. The V end lost 6 bases, the J end lost 8 bases, and 14 bases lay between the germline ends. The CDR3 here is CASSLAEGDEQFF. Written as DNA, the CDR3 is TGTGCCAGCAGCCTCGCGGAGGGCGATGAGCAGTTCTTC.

This sequence joins TRBV7-9 and TRBJ1-6, with D possibly matching TRBD1 (5 bases). CDR1 SEHNR and CDR2 FQNEAQ come from the germline V gene (reference sequence). The CDR3 consists of 14 residues. Trimming took off 0 bases at V and 8 bases at J, with 8 bases between the two ends. The CDR3 loop reads CASSLAGVDSPLHF. The CDR3 nucleotides read TGTGCCAGCAGCTTAGCAGGGGTTGATTCACCCCTCCACTTT.